These 25 T cell receptor beta chains were all obtained from the same sample, sequenced in a study of OX40 agonist ivuxolimab in advanced cancers. The method was the immunoSEQ multiplex PCR assay. Drawn from immuneACCESS, this table holds only the in-frame rearrangements with V and J called that TCRdb kept. Clones are partly lost; checked studies trace under half to an unresolved V gene and leave the rest unexplained. The sample table contains 40,000 or so clones; only one count was recorded for around four fifths of them. The top ten clones comprise roughly 2.2% of the sample. Sequencing was performed on CD4+ or CD8+ T cells sorted from blood, taken in a trial of the OX40 agonist ivuxolimab. These receptors were obtained from an adult with an advanced solid tumor such as melanoma, head and neck, liver or kidney cancer.

The chain carries TRBV30 and TRBJ2-5, with D uncertain. From germline, CDR1 is GTSNPN and CDR2 SVGIG (reference sequence). This CDR3 region has 11 residues. V lost 3 bases to trimming and J lost 3 bases, with 5 bases between them. DNA for the CDR3: TGTGCCTGGAGCCCAAAAGAGACCCAGTACTTC. It codes for CAWSPKETQYF. The complete variable domain, with remaining parts taken from reference TRBV30 and TRBJ2-5, reads SQTIHQWPATLVQPVGSPLSLECTVEGTSNPNLYWYRQAAGRGLQLLFYSVGIGQISSEVPQNLSASRPQDRQFILSSKKLLLSDSGFYLCAWSPKETQYFGPGTRLLVL.

V is TRBV10-1 and J is TRBJ1-1, with no clear D. The germline CDR1 and CDR2 sequences are WNHNN and SYGVQD (reference sequence). CDR3 length: 13 amino acids. V was clipped by 4 bases and J by 5 bases, with 11 bases between them. The CDR3 DNA reads as TGCGCCAGCAGTGGTCTGGGGAGAACTGAAGCTTTCTTT. Its translation: CASSGLGRTEAFF.

This clone qualifies as medium-sized. This sequence joins TRBV2 and TRBJ2-1, with 10 bases fitting TRBD2. CDR1 and CDR2 (germline): SNHLY, FYNNEI. V trimming: 4 bases; J trimming: 12 bases; junction bases outside the gene matches: 9. This CDR3 comprises 14 residues. CDR3: CASSAPLAGVRQFF. For the CDR3, the DNA is TGTGCCAGCAGTGCCCCCCTAGCGGGAGTAAGGCAGTTCTTC.

V is TRBV11-2 and J is TRBJ2-7, with D unclear. Germline V gene sequence: CDR1 SGHAT, CDR2 FQNNGV. CDR3 length: 16 residues. The germline V and J ends were trimmed by 2 bases and 3 bases, with 17 bases remaining between them. As DNA, the CDR3 is TGTGCCAGCAGCTTAAATTTGGCTTCACCAATCTACGAGCAGTACTTC. Its translation is CASSLNLASPIYEQYF.

The chain combines TRBV5-6 with TRBJ2-5; TRBD2 matches 9 bases. The germline gives CDR1 SGHDT, CDR2 YYEEEE. This CDR3 has 16 residues. V was clipped by 5 bases and J by 4 bases; unmatched bases: 12. CDR3 nucleotides: TGTGCCAGCAGTGTAGCGGGAGTTCCAGGTGGAGAGACCCAGTACTTC. Protein product: CASSVAGVPGGETQYF.

This rearrangement joins TRBV27 to TRBJ2-5; no clear D gene. Germline CDR1 and CDR2: MNHEY and SMNVEV (reference sequence). The CDR3 has 12 amino acids. Trimming pared 5 bases from V and 4 bases from J, leaving 8 bases between. The CDR3 region is CASSRSRETQYF. CDR3 nucleotides: TGTGCCAGCAGTAGGTCTAGAGAGACCCAGTACTTC.

This clone has more than one count but fewer than ten. This chain links TRBV29-1 with TRBJ2-7, with unresolved D. V was pared by 6 bases and J by 3 bases, with 9 bases between. Germline V gene data show CDR1 as SQVTM and CDR2 as ANQGSEA. The CDR3 loop spans 11 amino acids. The DNA of the CDR3 is TGCAGCGTCCAGGACGACTACGAGCAGTACTTC. This gives the protein CSVQDDYEQYF.

In nucleotides, the CDR3 is TGTGCCTGGAATGAAGGGTTAAACATTCAGTACTTC. Translating it yields CAWNEGLNIQYF. The chain is built from TRBV30 and TRBJ2-4; D remains unclear. This CDR3 is built from 12 residues. Trimming took off 4 bases at V and 6 bases at J, with 10 bases between the two ends. The germline gives CDR1 GTSNPN, CDR2 SVGIG (reference sequence).

The V call is TRBV2, the J call TRBJ2-1; the D gene is possibly TRBD2 (6 bases). The germline gives CDR1 SNHLY, CDR2 FYNNEI. Trimming shortened V by 7 bases and J by 2 bases, and 12 bases separated the two germline ends. The CDR3 totals 14 residues. CDR3 DNA sequence: TGTGCCAGCATGGGCGGGGTTGCCTACAATGAGCAGTTCTTC. This encodes CASMGGVAYNEQFF.

This clone was detected only once. The chain employs TRBV6-5 and TRBJ2-7; maybe TRBD2 (6 bases). This CDR3 is built from 14 residues. The ends were cut back, 4 bases at V and 2 bases at J, with 12 bases in the middle. Per the germline V gene, CDR1 is MNHEY and CDR2 is SVGAGI. The DNA for the CDR3 is TGTGCCAGCAGTTCACCGGGACTTCCCTACGAGCAGTACTTC. This translates into CASSSPGLPYEQYF.

The gene calls are TRBV2 and TRBJ1-2; unclear D gene. The V end was cut by 1 base, the J end by 8 bases, with 8 bases between. This CDR3 has 12 amino acids. From germline, CDR1 is SNHLY and CDR2 FYNNEI. CDR3 amino acids: CASSEEGYGYTF. The CDR3 coding sequence is TGTGCCAGCAGTGAAGAGGGTTACGGCTACACCTTC.

The chain joins TRBV6-1 to TRBJ2-7; D gene ambiguous. Germline loops: CDR1 MNHNS, CDR2 SASEGT. V lost 6 bases to trimming and J lost 6 bases, with 9 bases between them. The CDR3 length is 11 residues. CDR3 nucleotides: TGTGCCAGCAGCACCGTTCTCGAGCAGTACTTC. It codes for CASSTVLEQYF.

This sequence joins TRBV7-2 and TRBJ1-1; D possibly corresponds to TRBD1 (5 bases). Trimming cost V 1 base and J 4 bases, with 10 bases left between them. This CDR3 comprises 14 residues. Germline CDR1 reads SGHTA; CDR2 reads FQGNSA. The CDR3 protein is CASSLGGSSTEAFF. The DNA for the CDR3 is TGTGCCAGCAGCTTAGGGGGGAGTAGCACTGAAGCTTTCTTT.

This rearrangement joins TRBV11-1 to TRBJ2-5; 8 bases map to TRBD1. The CDR3 totals 13 residues. Germline CDR1 SGHAT, CDR2 FQDESV (reference sequence). The V segment lost 5 bases and the J segment 2 bases; nucleotides outside the gene matches: 1. This chain's CDR3 is CASSDRGQETQYF. CDR3 DNA sequence: TGTGCCAGCAGCGACAGGGGTCAAGAGACCCAGTACTTC.

The V gene is TRBV5-5, the J gene TRBJ2-5, with a weak D call TRBD1 (5 bases). V lost 4 bases and J lost 1, with 11 bases in between. CDR1 SGHKS and CDR2 YYEKEE come from the germline V gene (reference sequence). The CDR3 is made up of 14 amino acids. The CDR3: CASSQRTFQETQYF. The CDR3 nucleotides are TGTGCCAGCAGCCAAAGGACATTCCAAGAGACCCAGTACTTC.

The J gene is TRBJ1-5, the V gene TRBV6-5; no clear D gene. Trimming cost V 4 bases and J 7 bases, with 17 bases left between them. The length of the CDR3 is 15 residues. Germline CDR1 and CDR2: MNHEY and SVGAGI. As DNA, the CDR3 is TGTGCCAGCAGTTTGCATCATCTGACACCCCAGCCCCAGCATTTT. Protein product: CASSLHHLTPQPQHF.

The CDR3 spells CASSVGVGSNQPQHF. The CDR3 DNA is TGTGCCAGCAGCGTCGGGGTGGGTAGCAATCAGCCCCAGCATTTT. The rearrangement links TRBV7-6 to TRBJ1-5; D is unclear. The CDR3 has 15 amino acids. Germline values: CDR1 SGHVS, CDR2 FNYEAQ. V was clipped by 5 bases and J by 0 bases, with 11 bases between them.

This chain joins TRBV6-6 and TRBJ1-2; D is undetermined. CDR1 MNHNY and CDR2 SVGAGI come from the germline V gene (reference sequence). The CDR3 is 13 residues long. Trimming stripped 4 bases from V and 8 bases from J, with 14 bases between. CDR3 DNA: TGTGCCAGCAGTTTGGACCTCATAAGCGGCTACACCTTC. This sequence encodes CASSLDLISGYTF.

This rearrangement joins TRBV30 to TRBJ2-7; perhaps TRBD2 as D (6 bases). From germline, CDR1 is GTSNPN and CDR2 SVGIG (reference sequence). There are 14 residues in the CDR3. V was clipped by 0 bases and J by 4 bases, with 13 bases between them. CDR3 loop: CAWSVGGDVYEQYF. The DNA for the CDR3 is TGTGCCTGGAGTGTTGGAGGGGATGTGTACGAGCAGTACTTC. Complete variable domain (other parts from reference TRBV30 and TRBJ2-7): SQTIHQWPATLVQPVGSPLSLECTVEGTSNPNLYWYRQAAGRGLQLLFYSVGIGQISSEVPQNLSASRPQDRQFILSSKKLLLSDSGFYLCAWSVGGDVYEQYFGPGTRLTVT.

CDR3 coding DNA: TGCGCCAGCAGCCCAGGACAGACTACCGGCGAGCAGTACTTC. Translation gives CASSPGQTTGEQYF. The genes are TRBV4-1 and TRBJ2-7, with a tentative D call TRBD1 (6 bases). The CDR3 runs to 14 residues. The germline gives CDR1 MGHRA, CDR2 YSYEKL. Trimming stripped 4 bases from V and 6 bases from J, with 16 bases between.

The chain is built from TRBV15 and TRBJ2-5; D ambiguous. The assigned J gene may be wrong: the sequence end matches TRBJ2-7 better. This CDR3 is 14 amino acids long. The germline V gene encodes CDR1 LNHNV and CDR2 YYDKDF (reference sequence). The CDR3 here is CATSRRTESYEQYF. The CDR3 bases are TGTGCCACCAGCAGGCGGACCGAGTCCTACGAGCAGTACTTC.

The J gene is TRBJ2-2, the V gene TRBV7-2; 14 bases are shared with TRBD2. CDR3 length: 15 amino acids. CDR1 SGHTA and CDR2 FQGNSA come from the germline V gene. J gave up 5 bases and V 5 bases, and 1 base lay outside the gene matches. The CDR3 nucleotides read TGTGCCAGCAGCGGACTAGCGGGAGGTACCGGGGAGCTGTTTTTT. This codes for CASSGLAGGTGELFF.

V gene TRBV6-5 combines with J gene TRBJ2-5; 9 bases are a match to TRBD2. The CDR3 is 16 residues long. Unmatched junction bases numbered 10, after V lost 4 bases and J lost 4 bases. Germline CDR1 reads MNHEY; CDR2 reads SVGAGI. CDR3 loop: CASSLKGGGAVETQYF. CDR3 DNA: TGTGCCAGCAGTTTGAAGGGCGGGGGGGCAGTAGAGACCCAGTACTTC.

The chain combines TRBV6-6 with TRBJ2-4; no clear D gene. CDR3 size: 16 residues. Germline assignment: CDR1 MNHNY and CDR2 SVGAGI (reference sequence). Trimming stripped 6 bases from V and 3 bases from J, with 18 bases between. CDR3 amino acids: CASSRPRRVDKNIQYF. The CDR3 DNA is TGTGCCAGCAGCCGTCCTCGTCGGGTCGACAAAAACATTCAGTACTTC.

The chain is built from TRBV18 and TRBJ2-5, with 9 nucleotides matching TRBD2. CDR3 length: 18 amino acids. J gave up 5 bases and V 5 bases, and 18 bases lay outside the gene matches. Germline values: CDR1 KGHSH, CDR2 LQKENI. The CDR3 region has the DNA TGTGCCAGCTCATCGACCAGCTCGCTAGCGGGATTTGTTGAGACCCAGTACTTC. This gives the protein CASSSTSSLAGFVETQYF. Together with reference TRBV18 and TRBJ2-5, the CDR3 gives the full variable domain: NAGVMQNPRHLVRRRGQEARLRCSPMKGHSHVYWYRQLPEEGLKFMVYLQKENIIDESGMPKERFSAEFPKEGPSILRIQQVVRGDSAAYFCASSSTSSLAGFVETQYFGPGTRLLVL.